These 5 T cell receptor beta chains were sequenced from one sample in a study of PD-L1 blockade in urothelial cancer. Produced via immunoSEQ multiplex PCR; TCRdb's table is partial and in-frame only. The profile shows roughly 51,000 clones, 60% to 85% of them singletons. Regarding time point: pretreatment peripheral blood. Sequenced here: PBMCs, sampled around atezolizumab (anti-PD-L1) treatment. The receptors stem from an older man with urothelial cancer.

This chain connects TRBV6-1 to TRBJ1-2; TRBD1 matches 7 bases. There are 14 residues in the CDR3. J gave up 5 bases and V 11 bases, and 14 bases lay outside the gene matches. Germline-derived CDR1 and CDR2 are MNHNS and SASEGT. The CDR3 region is CAGEETGRPYGYTF. The CDR3 region has the DNA TGTGCCGGCGAAGAGACAGGGCGACCTTATGGCTACACCTTC.

This clone was counted only a few times. This chain uses TRBV2 with TRBJ2-5; 16 nucleotides agree with TRBD2. There are 19 residues in the CDR3. V lost 5 bases to trimming and J lost 3 bases; unmatched junction nucleotides: 12. Germline CDR1 and CDR2: SNHLY and FYNNEI. CDR3 sequence: CASSTLEGLAGGREETQYF. The DNA of the CDR3 is TGTGCCAGCAGTACTTTGGAGGGACTAGCGGGAGGGCGTGAAGAGACCCAGTACTTC. Variable domain in full (rest from reference TRBV2 and TRBJ2-5): EPEVTQTPSHQVTQMGQEVILRCVPISNHLYFYWYRQILGQKVEFLVSFYNNEISEKSEIFDDQFSVERPDGSNFTLKIRSTKLEDSAMYFCASSTLEGLAGGREETQYFGPGTRLLVL.

V is TRBV12-5 and J is TRBJ2-3; 10 bases match TRBD2. The CDR3 is 15 amino acids. V trimming: 3 bases; J trimming: 5 bases; junction bases outside the gene matches: 5. CDR1 LGHNT and CDR2 FRNRAP come from the germline V gene. The CDR3 DNA is TGTGCTAGTGGTTTAGGGACTAGCGTCCAAGATACGCAGTATTTT. Protein sequence: CASGLGTSVQDTQYF. Supplemented by reference TRBV12-5 and TRBJ2-3, the full variable domain reads DARVTQTPRHKVTEMGQEVTMRCQPILGHNTVFWYRQTMMQGLELLAYFRNRAPLDDSGMPKDRFSAEMPDATLATLKIQPSEPRDSAVYFCASGLGTSVQDTQYFGPGTRLTVL.

This rearrangement joins TRBV6-1 to TRBJ1-1; TRBD1 is a possible D gene (6 bases). V was pared by 6 bases and J by 1 base, with 15 bases between. Germline lookup yields CDR1 MNHNS and CDR2 SASEGT. The CDR3 contains 15 residues. The CDR3 loop is CASSARGTSNTEAFF. The CDR3 nucleotides read TGTGCCAGCAGCGCGCGGGGGACATCGAACACTGAAGCTTTCTTT.

The CDR3 here is CASSPLGSGETQYF. For the CDR3, the DNA is TGTGCCAGCTCACCACTCGGGAGCGGAGAGACCCAGTACTTC. This rearrangement joins TRBV18 to TRBJ2-5; possibly TRBD2 for D (6 bases). The CDR3 spans 14 residues. Per the germline V gene, CDR1 is KGHSH and CDR2 is LQKENI. Deletions cut 1 base from V and 4 bases from J, with 10 bases between.